These 15 T cell receptor beta chains came from one sample sequenced in a study of vaccination effects on CD4 cells after COVID-19. No antigen has been identified for these receptors. Antigen-specific CD4+ T cells were first expanded with viral peptide pools by the ViraFEST assay and only then sequenced. Investigators separated out CD4+ T cells once 10 days of culture had passed. Each participant was administered two doses of either the BNT162b2 or the mRNA-1273 vaccine. Here immunoSEQ multiplex PCR was the method, and the copy in TCRdb shows in-frame clones only, minus some. The sample lists nearly 30,000 clones, 80% to 85% seen once, with under 6% in the top ten. Here the sequenced sample was CD4+ T cells from PBMCs cultured with SARS-CoV-2 spike peptides, taken after COVID-19 vaccination. The receptors derive from a human donor who received a COVID-19 vaccine. Some clones in this sample may be carry-over from other donors' samples.

The chain combines TRBV5-1 with TRBJ1-2, with 7 positions matching TRBD1. CDR3 size: 13 residues. The germline CDR1 and CDR2 sequences are SGHRS and YFSETQ. V trimming: 5 bases; J trimming: 5 bases; junction bases outside the gene matches: 6. The CDR3 nucleotides are TGCGCCAGCAGAGAAGACAGGGCTTATGGCTACACCTTC. Encoded protein: CASREDRAYGYTF.

The chain employs TRBV19 and TRBJ1-2; no reliable D call. V lost 3 bases and J lost 1, with 15 bases in between. The CDR3 runs 16 residues. Germline V gene data show CDR1 as LNHDA and CDR2 as SQIVND (reference sequence). The CDR3 bases are TGTGCCAGTAGTATTAACCTGAGTACCCTTAACTATGGCTACACCTTC. This gives the protein CASSINLSTLNYGYTF.

The genes are TRBV6-6 and TRBJ1-3; no firm D call. V was trimmed by 10 bases and J by 0 bases, leaving 13 bases between them. The germline V gene has CDR1 MNHNY and CDR2 SVGAGI (reference sequence). The CDR3 contains 14 residues. In DNA, the CDR3 is TGTGCCACCGTTGGACGAGACTCTGGAAACACCATATATTTT. Its protein is CATVGRDSGNTIYF.

This chain connects TRBV6-5 to TRBJ2-7; tentative D call: TRBD1 (6 bases). Trimming took off 7 bases at V and 2 bases at J, with 12 bases between the two ends. CDR3 length: 13 residues. CDR1 and CDR2 from the germline V gene are MNHEY and SVGAGI. The CDR3 DNA reads TGTGCCAGCAATAGGGGACAAACCTACGAGCAGTACGTC. Its translation is CASNRGQTYEQYV.

This clone is deemed medium-sized. The chain has TRBV7-9 and TRBJ1-3; the match to TRBD1 covers 8 bases. CDR3 size: 17 residues. V dropped 6 bases and J dropped 4; count of bases not matched to a gene: 14. Germline loops: CDR1 SEHNR, CDR2 FQNEAQ (reference sequence). The CDR3 DNA reads TGTGCCAGCAGGGCAGGGGGCGCCGCTTCTCGAGGAAACACCATATATTTT. Its translation is CASRAGGAASRGNTIYF.

The chain combines TRBV20-1 with TRBJ2-5, with D uncertain. Trimming took 3 bases from V and 2 from J, leaving 13 bases between them. Germline V gene sequence: CDR1 DFQATT, CDR2 SNEGSKA (reference sequence). The CDR3 covers 14 residues. The CDR3 protein is CSASPSTQQETQYF. The CDR3 nucleotides are TGCAGTGCTAGTCCGAGTACCCAACAAGAGACCCAGTACTTC.

The V gene is TRBV12-3 or TRBV12-4, the J gene TRBJ1-2; D remains unclear. This CDR3 contains 13 residues. The ends were cut back, 3 bases at V and 4 bases at J, with 9 bases in the middle. The CDR3 bases are TGTGCCAGCAGTTTTTTCCAGGCCTATGGCTACACCTTC. The encoded protein is CASSFFQAYGYTF.

The rearrangement joins TRBV18 to TRBJ1-1; D not certain. The germline CDR1 and CDR2 sequences are KGHSH and LQKENI. The CDR3 contains 14 residues. V was clipped by 2 bases and J by 1 base, with 8 bases between them. DNA of the CDR3: TGTGCCAGCTCACCAACCACGGCGAACACTGAAGCTTTCTTT. This codes for CASSPTTANTEAFF.

The chain uses TRBV6-6 and TRBJ2-5, with D possibly TRBD2 on 6 matching bases. This CDR3 region has 13 residues. The V and J ends lost 7 bases and 7 bases respectively, with 16 bases between them. From germline, CDR1 is MNHNY and CDR2 SVGAGI (reference sequence). Here the CDR3 DNA reads TGTGCCAGCACCAAAGGGACGACTAGGACCCAGTACTTC. Its protein is CASTKGTTRTQYF.

The rearrangement joins TRBV9 to TRBJ1-1, with a tentative D call TRBD1 (5 bases). CDR3 length equals 14 residues. In germline, CDR1 is SGDLS, CDR2 YYNGEE. The ends were cut back, 4 bases at V and 1 base at J, with 11 bases in the middle. This CDR3 is CASSQGPANTEAFF. The CDR3 nucleotides are TGTGCCAGCAGCCAGGGACCGGCGAACACTGAAGCTTTCTTT.

This chain joins TRBV25-1 and TRBJ1-4, with D maybe TRBD1 (6 bases). Trimming left V 6 bases short and J 4 bases short, with 15 bases between. This CDR3 contains 15 residues. The germline V gene encodes CDR1 MGHDK and CDR2 SYGVNS. Here the CDR3 reads CASRRGAGVNEKLFF. The CDR3 nucleotides are TGTGCCAGCAGAAGGGGGGCAGGGGTTAATGAAAAACTGTTTTTT.

This chain joins TRBV12-5 and TRBJ1-5; the D gene is possibly TRBD1 (6 bases). CDR1 LGHNT and CDR2 FRNRAP come from the germline V gene. With 0 bases removed from V and 5 bases from J, the gap between germline ends came to 14 bases. CDR3 length equals 16 residues. The CDR3 sequence is CASGLVQRGGYQPQHF. The CDR3 nucleotides read TGTGCTAGTGGTTTGGTACAGAGGGGGGGATATCAGCCCCAGCATTTT. The full variable domain, with the rest looked up from reference TRBV12-5 and TRBJ1-5, is DARVTQTPRHKVTEMGQEVTMRCQPILGHNTVFWYRQTMMQGLELLAYFRNRAPLDDSGMPKDRFSAEMPDATLATLKIQPSEPRDSAVYFCASGLVQRGGYQPQHFGDGTRLSIL.

The chain combines TRBV18 with TRBJ2-3; no definite D call. This CDR3 contains 13 residues. Germline CDR1 and CDR2: KGHSH and LQKENI. The V gene lost 6 bases and the J gene lost 7 bases, with 14 bases spanning the gap. CDR3 in amino acids: CASSPTTQHTQYF. The CDR3 DNA follows: TGTGCCAGCTCGCCGACAACACAGCATACGCAGTATTTT. Full variable domain (missing parts from reference TRBV18 and TRBJ2-3): NAGVMQNPRHLVRRRGQEARLRCSPMKGHSHVYWYRQLPEEGLKFMVYLQKENIIDESGMPKERFSAEFPKEGPSILRIQQVVRGDSAAYFCASSPTTQHTQYFGPGTRLTVL.

This clone has a handful of counts. CDR3 sequence (DNA): TGCGCCAGCAGCTATTCGGGGGAGGGCACTGAAGCTTTCTTT. Amino acids: CASSYSGEGTEAFF. The rearrangement joins TRBV5-1 to TRBJ1-1, with D perhaps matching TRBD1 (5 bases). This CDR3 has 14 residues. The germline V gene encodes CDR1 SGHRS and CDR2 YFSETQ. The V end was cut by 3 bases, the J end by 4 bases, with 13 bases between.

The V call is TRBV7-3, the J call TRBJ2-1, with TRBD2 identical over 13 bases. The germline CDR1 and CDR2 sequences are SGHTA and FQGTGA. CDR3 size: 16 residues. V shed 4 bases and J 7 bases; nucleotides not matched to a gene: 7. The CDR3, as DNA: TGTGCCAGCAGCTCTCCGGGACTAGCGGGGTTAAATGAGCAGTTCTTC. Protein sequence: CASSSPGLAGLNEQFF.